Shown below are 2 T cell receptor beta chains from a single sample sequenced in a study of blood T cells in healthy people across ages. The use of a sample-barcoded 5' primer and a J-beta primer mix characterized a second PCR of about 7 to 12 cycles. One entry per CDR3 protein, called by TCRdb with MiXCR from the 5' RACE reads. The table includes fewer than 800,000 distinct CDR3 sequences, about half detected once. The sequenced sample was blood. These TCRs come from a woman in her sixties in good health.

The chain has TRBV3-1 and TRBJ2-6; 8 bases are a match to TRBD2. Germline V gives CDR1 LGHDT, CDR2 YNNKEL (reference sequence). CDR3 size: 17 residues. The ends lost 5 bases at V and 0 bases at J; junction bases unmatched: 6. This CDR3 is CASSYTSGVSGANVLTF. In nucleotides, the CDR3 is TGTGCCAGCAGCTATACTAGCGGCGTCTCTGGGGCCAACGTCCTGACTTTC.

The chain recombines TRBV11-2 with TRBJ1-2; the D is unclear. Germline CDR1 SGHAT, CDR2 FQNNGV. This CDR3 comprises 13 residues. V lost 0 bases to trimming and J lost 4 bases, with 6 bases between them. The CDR3 sequence is CASSLDLIYGYTF. The CDR3 nucleotides are TGTGCCAGCAGCTTAGATCTTATCTATGGCTACACCTTC.